Included here is one T cell receptor (beta chain) sequence, with context. The sample comes from a study of cytomegalovirus exposure and HLA in healthy donors. Study overall: Early release data held 85 million or so unique TCRs from HLA-typed donors.

Primers: 60 Vbeta forward and 13 Jbeta reverse. Profiled with immunoSEQ multiplex PCR; TCRdb holds only in-frame clones, not every one. The sample contains under 150,000 clones, 73% of which appear only once. J gave up 3 bases and V 1 base, and 4 bases lay outside the gene matches. This CDR3 spans 18 amino acids. Per the germline V gene, CDR1 is MGHRA and CDR2 is YSYEKL. This chain joins TRBV4-1 and TRBJ2-1; TRBD2 matches at 15 bases. This receptor was obtained from a woman aged 40 to 50 in good health and CMV-seronegative. Sample: PBMCs. The DNA of the CDR3 is TGCGCCAGCAGCCAAGGGGGACTAGCGGGGGGTATCTACAATGAGCAGTTCTTC. Amino acid sequence: CASSQGGLAGGIYNEQFF.